These 32 T cell receptor beta chains came from one sample sequenced in a study of CD8 T cells in Susac syndrome. RNA was extracted with the RNeasy kit, and a quantity of roughly 0.5 to 1 ug was reverse transcribed using random hexamers. TCRdb re-analysed the immunoSEQ multiplex PCR reads in MiXCR, keeping a single row per CDR3 protein. Here the sample spans around 180,000 distinct CDR3 sequences, 80% to 95% being singletons. The specimen sequenced was CD4+ T cells from PBMCs. The receptors originated from a human donor with multiple sclerosis.

This chain links TRBV7-2 with TRBJ1-2; D might be TRBD1 (5 bases). Germline CDR1 reads SGHTA; CDR2 reads FQGNSA. This CDR3 comprises 13 residues. V was pared by 4 bases and J by 5 bases, with 11 bases between. CDR3 DNA sequence: TGTGCCAGCAGCTCTCCTAGGGGATATGGCTACACCTTC. Encoded protein: CASSSPRGYGYTF.

The chain links TRBV24-1 to TRBJ1-5, with 9 bases lining up with TRBD1. The CDR3 totals 15 residues. Trimming at V came to 7 bases and at J to 1 base, leaving 4 bases not matched to a gene. Germline lookup yields CDR1 KGHDR and CDR2 SFDVKD. CDR3 nucleotide sequence: TGTGCCACCAGACCAGGGACAGGGAGCAATCAGCCCCAGCATTTT. Encoded protein: CATRPGTGSNQPQHF.

This chain links TRBV20-1 with TRBJ1-6; possibly TRBD1 for D (5 bases). Germline assignment: CDR1 DFQATT and CDR2 SNEGSKA (reference sequence). V was pared by 6 bases and J by 8 bases, with 14 bases between. The CDR3 is 13 amino acids. DNA of the CDR3: TGCAGTGCCCGCGGGGCGGGGGATTCACCCCTCCACTTT. The encoded protein is CSARGAGDSPLHF.

To note about this clonotype: Sequence at one end of the junction differs from germline and may be a read error. The V call is TRBV5-4, the J call TRBJ2-7; possible D gene TRBD1, 6 bases. The CDR3 runs 14 residues. Per the germline V gene, CDR1 is SGHNT and CDR2 is YYREEE (reference sequence). CDR3 sequence reads: CASSLGGRSHEQYF. The CDR3 DNA reads TGTGCCAGCAGCTTGGGGGGGCGCTCCCACGAGCAGTACTTC.

V usage is TRBV19 and J usage is TRBJ2-1, with 13 bases aligning to TRBD2. V lost 9 bases, J lost 6 bases, and 2 bases stayed unmatched. This CDR3 has 13 residues. Germline V gives CDR1 LNHDA, CDR2 SQIVND (reference sequence). The CDR3 protein is CASRTSGSNEQFF. The DNA of the CDR3 is TGTGCCAGCAGGACTAGCGGGAGCAATGAGCAGTTCTTC.

V gene TRBV7-3 combines with J gene TRBJ2-5, with D perhaps TRBD1 or TRBD2 (5 bases each). This CDR3 has 17 amino acids. V lost 5 bases, J lost 1 base, and 20 bases lay in between. Germline values: CDR1 SGHTA, CDR2 FQGTGA. CDR3 loop: CASSPTGAGSPQETQYF. In DNA form, the CDR3 reads TGTGCCAGCAGCCCAACAGGCGCGGGTTCTCCCCAAGAGACCCAGTACTTC. Full variable domain (missing parts from reference TRBV7-3 and TRBJ2-5): GAGVSQTPSNKVTEKGKYVELRCDPISGHTALYWYRQSLGQGPEFLIYFQGTGAADDSGLPNDRFFAVRPEGSVSTLKIQRTERGDSAVYLCASSPTGAGSPQETQYFGPGTRLLVL.

This clonotype was detected a few times. The chain recombines TRBV18 with TRBJ2-3; no definite D call. CDR3 length: 13 residues. CDR1 KGHSH and CDR2 LQKENI come from the germline V gene. V lost 2 bases and J lost 1, with 4 bases in between. CDR3 in amino acids: CASSPTRTDTQYF. The CDR3, as DNA: TGTGCCAGCTCACCAACCCGCACAGATACGCAGTATTTT.

The chain couples TRBV18 to TRBJ1-2, with TRBD1 matching 7 bases. This CDR3 contains 14 residues. Germline CDR1 and CDR2: KGHSH and LQKENI. With V trimmed by 6 bases and J by 6 bases, 10 bases remained unmatched. The CDR3 sequence is CASSPLTGRDGYTF. Written as DNA, the CDR3 is TGTGCCAGCTCCCCGCTGACAGGGAGGGATGGCTACACCTTC.

This chain joins TRBV20-1 and TRBJ1-1; D perhaps matches TRBD1 (5 bases). This CDR3 is built from 12 residues. Germline loops: CDR1 DFQATT, CDR2 SNEGSKA (reference sequence). The V end was cut by 3 bases, the J end by 2 bases, with 7 bases between. CDR3 nucleotide sequence: TGCAGTGCTAGCCAGGGAAACACTGAAGCTTTCTTT. Encoded protein: CSASQGNTEAFF.

The chain links TRBV27 to TRBJ2-5; D may match TRBD1 or TRBD2 (5 bases each). The CDR3 spans 19 residues. V was cut by 5 bases and J by 1 base, with 26 bases left in between. Germline assignment: CDR1 MNHEY and CDR2 SMNVEV (reference sequence). The DNA of the CDR3 is TGTGCCAGCAGTCCCAGGGACCGACCGCTCGAGCGGCTCCAAGAGACCCAGTACTTC. Its translation: CASSPRDRPLERLQETQYF.

This clonotype was picked up a small number of times. The rearrangement joins TRBV24-1 to TRBJ1-2; D is uncertain. Germline V gives CDR1 KGHDR, CDR2 SFDVKD. The CDR3 totals 11 residues. V lost 5 bases, J lost 6 bases, and 6 bases lay in between. Here the CDR3 DNA reads TGTGCCACCAGTGGGGTGGATGGCTACACCTTC. This gives the protein CATSGVDGYTF.

This chain links TRBV5-1 with TRBJ2-2, with D unclear. V dropped 0 bases and J dropped 8 bases, with 5 bases sitting between them. Germline V gene data show CDR1 as SGHRS and CDR2 as YFSETQ. This CDR3 has 12 residues. The CDR3 DNA sequence: TGCGCCAGCAGCTTGGCCATGGGGGAGCTGTTTTTT. Its translation is CASSLAMGELFF.

This chain uses TRBV5-1 with TRBJ2-7, with 8 bases lining up with TRBD1. Germline V gene lookup returns CDR1 SGHRS and CDR2 YFSETQ. CDR3 length equals 15 residues. Losses at the gene ends were 6 bases for V and 4 bases for J; bases not matched to a gene: 12. CDR3: CASNFRPGGVYEQYF. CDR3 in DNA: TGCGCCAGCAACTTTCGGCCAGGGGGCGTGTACGAGCAGTACTTC. Supplemented by reference TRBV5-1 and TRBJ2-7, the full variable domain reads KAGVTQTPRYLIKTRGQQVTLSCSPISGHRSVSWYQQTPGQGLQFLFEYFSETQRNKGNFPGRFSGRQFSNSRSEMNVSTLELGDSALYLCASNFRPGGVYEQYFGPGTRLTVT.

V and J are TRBV9 and TRBJ2-5; TRBD1 matches at 7 bases. V shed 4 bases and J 9 bases; nucleotides not matched to a gene: 12. Germline loops: CDR1 SGDLS, CDR2 YYNGEE. This CDR3 region has 14 residues. CDR3 nucleotide sequence: TGTGCCAGCAGCCCTGGGACAGTCGAAGGGGCCCAGTACTTC. Translated, it gives CASSPGTVEGAQYF.

The chain combines TRBV7-9 with TRBJ2-5, with D perhaps matching TRBD1 (6 bases). Germline CDR1 SEHNR, CDR2 FQNEAQ (reference sequence). This CDR3 is 15 amino acids long. The V gene lost 1 base and the J gene lost 6 bases, with 15 bases spanning the gap. CDR3 in amino acids: CASSLEQLQGKTQYF. The CDR3 bases are TGTGCCAGCAGCTTAGAGCAACTACAGGGAAAGACCCAGTACTTC.

The V call is TRBV7-2, the J call TRBJ2-2; 7 nucleotides align to TRBD1. With 5 bases clipped from V and 6 bases from J, the junction kept 6 bases outside the gene matches. Germline CDR1 is SGHTA and CDR2 is FQGNSA. The CDR3 runs to 14 residues. The CDR3 DNA reads TGTGCCAGCAGCCCACAGGGGCTGTCCGGGGAGCTGTTTTTT. It is translated as CASSPQGLSGELFF.

The CDR3 bases are TGTGCCAGCAGCTTAAACAGGGGGCTAGGCGAGCAGTACTTC. This gives the protein CASSLNRGLGEQYF. The chain uses TRBV5-4 and TRBJ2-7; 9 bases line up with TRBD1. The CDR3 contains 14 residues. Trimming removed 2 bases from V and 6 bases from J; junction bases left unmatched: 6. Germline CDR1 is SGHNT and CDR2 is YYREEE (reference sequence). Based on the CDR3 plus reference TRBV5-4 and TRBJ2-7, the full variable domain is ETGVTQSPTHLIKTRGQQVTLRCSSQSGHNTVSWYQQALGQGPQFIFQYYREEENGRGNFPPRFSGLQFPNYSSELNVNALELDDSALYLCASSLNRGLGEQYFGPGTRLTVT.

The rearrangement joins TRBV30 to TRBJ1-5; D unclear. V shed 3 bases and J shed 7 bases, with 13 bases lying between them. The CDR3 is made up of 13 amino acids. Germline V gene lookup returns CDR1 GTSNPN and CDR2 SVGIG (reference sequence). CDR3 amino acids: CAWSHSGGQPQHF. The DNA of the CDR3 is TGTGCCTGGAGCCACTCTGGAGGACAGCCCCAGCATTTT.

The gene calls are TRBV10-2 and TRBJ1-2; 9 bases map to TRBD1. This CDR3 comprises 14 residues. CDR1 WSHSY and CDR2 SAAADI come from the germline V gene. V was clipped by 7 bases and J by 5 bases; unmatched bases: 8. The CDR3 DNA follows: TGCGCCAGCAACCCTACAGGGGGCTCGTATGGCTACACCTTC. Translated: CASNPTGGSYGYTF.

With respect to this clonotype: The conserved final phenylalanine or tryptophan is absent from the CDR3, which likely points to a read error. This rearrangement joins TRBV5-1 to TRBJ1-1; D possibly corresponds to TRBD1 (5 bases). The V and J ends lost 2 bases and 3 bases respectively, with 8 bases between them. The CDR3 sequence is 13 residues long. Germline lookup yields CDR1 SGHRS and CDR2 YFSETQ. The CDR3 loop is CASSLEGHTEAFS. CDR3 DNA: TGCGCCAGCAGCTTAGAGGGGCACACTGAAGCTTTCTCT.

V is TRBV4-3 and J is TRBJ1-5, with D unclear. CDR1 LGHNA and CDR2 YSLEER come from the germline V gene. The CDR3 loop spans 13 amino acids. The V end was cut by 0 bases, the J end by 3 bases, with 3 bases between. The DNA of the CDR3 is TGCGCCAGCAGCCAAGATCACAATCAGCCCCAGCATTTT. Residues: CASSQDHNQPQHF.

This clonotype was counted a single time. CDR3 nucleotide sequence: TGTGCCAGCCGGGGGGCCGAGGTGAGGCAGTTCTTC. The encoded protein is CASRGAEVRQFF. The rearrangement uses TRBV11-1 and TRBJ2-1; D possibly corresponds to TRBD2 (7 bases). This CDR3 is 12 amino acids long. In germline, CDR1 is SGHAT, CDR2 FQDESV (reference sequence). V lost 8 bases and J 12 bases, leaving 17 bases between the germline ends. The full variable domain, completed using reference TRBV11-1 and TRBJ2-1, is EAEVAQSPRYKITEKSQAVAFWCDPISGHATLYWYRQILGQGPELLVQFQDESVVDDSQLPKDRFSAERLKGVDSTLKIQPAELGDSAMYLCASRGAEVRQFFGPGTRLTVL.

DNA of the CDR3: TGTGCCAGCAGCTTAGGTATTGGACAAGAAGCTTTCTTT. Its protein is CASSLGIGQEAFF. The genes are TRBV7-8 and TRBJ1-1, with a tentative D call TRBD1 (5 bases). The CDR3 sequence is 13 residues long. The germline V gene encodes CDR1 SGHVS and CDR2 FQNEAQ. Deletions cut 1 base from V and 8 bases from J, with 11 bases between.

The chain combines TRBV6-5 with TRBJ2-7; 7 bases line up with TRBD2. Germline-derived CDR1 and CDR2 are MNHEY and SVGAGI. J gave up 0 bases and V 6 bases, and 5 bases lay outside the gene matches. The CDR3 contains 14 residues. In DNA form, the CDR3 reads TGTGCCAGCAGGCGGGGGTTTAGCTCCTACGAGCAGTACTTC. Its translation: CASRRGFSSYEQYF.

This chain links TRBV3-1 with TRBJ2-3; 8 positions agree with TRBD2. This CDR3 region has 15 residues. The V gene end was trimmed by 0 bases and the J gene end by 4 bases; junction bases not matched to a gene: 3. Germline V gives CDR1 LGHDT, CDR2 YNNKEL (reference sequence). As DNA, the CDR3 is TGTGCCAGCAGCCAAGATCGGCGGGGGGCAGATACGCAGTATTTT. Protein: CASSQDRRGADTQYF.

V is TRBV4-2 and J is TRBJ2-1; 7 bases agree with TRBD1. This CDR3 has 16 amino acids. After removal of 0 bases from V and 8 bases from J, the junction contained 10 bases not matched to a gene. CDR1 is LGHNA, CDR2 YNFKEQ, per germline. CDR3 DNA sequence: TGTGCCAGCAGCCAAGATCTAGGGGCAGGGGGTTATGAGCAGTTCTTC. It specifies CASSQDLGAGGYEQFF.

The V call is TRBV29-1, the J call TRBJ1-1, with TRBD1 as a possible D gene (6 bases). In germline, CDR1 is SQVTM, CDR2 ANQGSEA. The CDR3 extends over 12 amino acids. The V end lost 6 bases, the J end lost 5 bases, and 13 bases lay between the germline ends. CDR3 DNA sequence: TGCAGCGTCGCCAGGGGAGGGACTGAAGCTTTCTTT. This codes for CSVARGGTEAFF.

The CDR3 here is CSAPRGQSNQPQHF. The CDR3 DNA follows: TGCAGTGCTCCCCGGGGACAGAGCAATCAGCCCCAGCATTTT. V is TRBV20-1 and J is TRBJ1-5; the match to TRBD1 covers 7 bases. The germline gives CDR1 DFQATT, CDR2 SNEGSKA (reference sequence). Unmatched junction bases numbered 5, after V lost 5 bases and J lost 1 base. The CDR3 has 14 residues.

The CDR3 sequence is CASGRDSNQPQHF. CDR3 nucleotides: TGTGCTAGTGGCCGCGATAGCAATCAGCCCCAGCATTTT. The chain combines TRBV12-5 with TRBJ1-5; the D is unclear. This CDR3 region has 13 residues. Germline V gene lookup returns CDR1 LGHNT and CDR2 FRNRAP. V lost 6 bases and J 0 bases, leaving 6 bases between the germline ends. The complete variable domain, with remaining parts taken from reference TRBV12-5 and TRBJ1-5, reads DARVTQTPRHKVTEMGQEVTMRCQPILGHNTVFWYRQTMMQGLELLAYFRNRAPLDDSGMPKDRFSAEMPDATLATLKIQPSEPRDSAVYFCASGRDSNQPQHFGDGTRLSIL.

The chain links TRBV6-5 to TRBJ2-5; D is undetermined. Germline CDR1 is MNHEY and CDR2 is SVGAGI. The CDR3 is 17 amino acids. Trimming removed 3 bases at V and 2 bases at J, with 19 bases between. CDR3 DNA sequence: TGTGCCAGCAGTTATCCCCCCTTGGCGCCCGTTCAAGAGACCCAGTACTTC. This gives the protein CASSYPPLAPVQETQYF.

CDR3 nucleotide sequence: TGTGCCAGTAAGGTGGGGCCTCAAGAGACCCAGTACTTC. Protein sequence: CASKVGPQETQYF. The V and J genes are TRBV19 and TRBJ2-5; D may be TRBD1 (5 bases). The V and J ends lost 7 bases and 2 bases respectively, with 11 bases between them. The CDR3 has 13 residues. Germline V CDR1 and CDR2: LNHDA, SQIVND (reference sequence).

The CDR3, as DNA: TGTGCCAGCAGCCAAGATCGGAGGGGGACCCAGTACTTC. As protein: CASSQDRRGTQYF. This rearrangement joins TRBV3-1 to TRBJ2-5; D may be TRBD2 (6 bases). V lost 0 bases to trimming and J lost 7 bases, with 9 bases between them. The CDR3 spans 13 residues. The germline V gene encodes CDR1 LGHDT and CDR2 YNNKEL (reference sequence).